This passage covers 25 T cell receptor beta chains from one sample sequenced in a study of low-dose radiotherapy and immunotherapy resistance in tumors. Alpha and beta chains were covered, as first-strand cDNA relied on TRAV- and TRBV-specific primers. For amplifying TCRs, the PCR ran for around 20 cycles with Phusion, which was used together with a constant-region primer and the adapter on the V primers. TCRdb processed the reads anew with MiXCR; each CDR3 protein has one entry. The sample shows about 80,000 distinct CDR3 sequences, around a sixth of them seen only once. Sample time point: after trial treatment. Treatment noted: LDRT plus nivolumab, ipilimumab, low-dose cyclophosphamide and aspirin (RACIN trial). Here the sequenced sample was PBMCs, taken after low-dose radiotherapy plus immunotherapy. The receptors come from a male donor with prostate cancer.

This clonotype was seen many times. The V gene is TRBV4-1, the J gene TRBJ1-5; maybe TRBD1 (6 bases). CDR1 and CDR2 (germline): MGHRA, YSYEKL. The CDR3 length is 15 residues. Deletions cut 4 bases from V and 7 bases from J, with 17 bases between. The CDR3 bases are TGCGCCAGCAGCCTATGGGGGGGCTCTGACCAGCCCCAGCATTTT. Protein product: CASSLWGGSDQPQHF.

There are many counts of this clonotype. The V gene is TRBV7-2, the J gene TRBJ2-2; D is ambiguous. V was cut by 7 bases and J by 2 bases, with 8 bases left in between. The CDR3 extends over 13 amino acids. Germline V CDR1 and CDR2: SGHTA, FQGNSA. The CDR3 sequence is CASKKPNTGELFF. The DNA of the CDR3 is TGTGCCAGCAAGAAGCCTAACACCGGGGAGCTGTTTTTT.

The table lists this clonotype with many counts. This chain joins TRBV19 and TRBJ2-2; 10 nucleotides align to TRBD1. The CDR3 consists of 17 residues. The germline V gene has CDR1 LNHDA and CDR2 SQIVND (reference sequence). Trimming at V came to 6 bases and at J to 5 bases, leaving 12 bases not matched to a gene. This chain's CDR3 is CASRLPLGQGSTGELFF. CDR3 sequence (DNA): TGTGCCAGTAGGCTACCGTTGGGACAGGGGAGTACCGGGGAGCTGTTTTTT.

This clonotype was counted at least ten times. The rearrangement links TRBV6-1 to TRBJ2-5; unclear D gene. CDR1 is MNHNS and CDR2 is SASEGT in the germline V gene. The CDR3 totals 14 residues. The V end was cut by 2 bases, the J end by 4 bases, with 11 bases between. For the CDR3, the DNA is TGTGCCAGCAGTGAAAGAGGTCGAGGAGAGACCCAGTACTTC. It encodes CASSERGRGETQYF.

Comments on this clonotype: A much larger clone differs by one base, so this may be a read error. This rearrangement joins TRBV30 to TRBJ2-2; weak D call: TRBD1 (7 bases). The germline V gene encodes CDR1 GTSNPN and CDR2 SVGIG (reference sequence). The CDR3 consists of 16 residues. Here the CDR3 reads CAHDPKDRLNTGGLFF. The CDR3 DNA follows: TGTGCGCACGACCCCAAGGACAGGCTTAACACCGGGGGGCTGTTTTTT.

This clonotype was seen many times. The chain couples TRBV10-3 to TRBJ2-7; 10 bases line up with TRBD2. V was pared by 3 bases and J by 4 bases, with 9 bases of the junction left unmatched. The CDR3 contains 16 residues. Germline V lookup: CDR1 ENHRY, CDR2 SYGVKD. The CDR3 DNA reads TGTGCCATCAGTGAAGTACTAGCGGGGAGCCTTTACGAGCAGTACTTC. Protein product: CAISEVLAGSLYEQYF.

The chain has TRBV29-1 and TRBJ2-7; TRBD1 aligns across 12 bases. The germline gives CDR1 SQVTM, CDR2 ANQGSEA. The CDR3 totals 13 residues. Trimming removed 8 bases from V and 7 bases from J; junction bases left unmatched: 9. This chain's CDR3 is CSFMGQGAREQYF. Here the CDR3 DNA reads TGCAGCTTTATGGGACAGGGGGCTCGTGAGCAGTACTTC.

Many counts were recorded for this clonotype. The CDR3 here is CASSQASGRQGGNSPLHF. CDR3 sequence (DNA): TGCGCCAGCAGCCAAGCCTCGGGGCGTCAGGGAGGTAATTCACCCCTCCACTTT. This chain connects TRBV4-1 to TRBJ1-6, with D possibly matching TRBD1 (5 bases). Germline V CDR1 and CDR2: MGHRA, YSYEKL. CDR3 size: 18 residues. Trimming took off 1 base at V and 6 bases at J, with 19 bases between the two ends.

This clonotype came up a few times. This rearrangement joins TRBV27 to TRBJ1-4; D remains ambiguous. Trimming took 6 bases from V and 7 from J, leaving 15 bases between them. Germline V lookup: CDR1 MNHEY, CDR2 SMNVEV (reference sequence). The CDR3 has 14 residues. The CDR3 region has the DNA TGTGCCAGCAGGTCCACGTCGCGGGTTGAAAAACTGTTTTTT. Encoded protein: CASRSTSRVEKLFF. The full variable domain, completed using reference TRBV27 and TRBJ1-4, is EAQVTQNPRYLITVTGKKLTVTCSQNMNHEYMSWYRQDPGLGLRQIYYSMNVEVTDKGDVPEGYKVSRKEKRNFPLILESPSPNQTSLYFCASRSTSRVEKLFFGSGTQLSVL.

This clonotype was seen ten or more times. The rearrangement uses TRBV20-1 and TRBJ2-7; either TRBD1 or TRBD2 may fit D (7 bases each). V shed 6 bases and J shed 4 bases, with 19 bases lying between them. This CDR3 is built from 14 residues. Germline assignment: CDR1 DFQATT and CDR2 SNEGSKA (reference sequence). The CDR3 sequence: CSAPKGQGGYEQYF. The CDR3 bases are TGCAGTGCCCCGAAGGGCCAGGGGGGGTACGAGCAGTACTTC.

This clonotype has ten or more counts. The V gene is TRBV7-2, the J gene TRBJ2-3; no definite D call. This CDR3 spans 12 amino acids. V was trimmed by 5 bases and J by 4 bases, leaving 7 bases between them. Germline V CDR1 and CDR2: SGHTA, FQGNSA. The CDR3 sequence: CASSPYADTQYF. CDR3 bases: TGTGCCAGCAGCCCTTACGCAGATACGCAGTATTTT.

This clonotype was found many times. This CDR3 reads CASSPGREGFEQFF. CDR3 coding DNA: TGCGCCAGCAGCCCCGGCCGGGAGGGTTTTGAGCAGTTCTTC. The chain uses TRBV4-1 and TRBJ2-1; 8 bases fit TRBD2. This CDR3 comprises 14 residues. Unmatched junction bases numbered 8, after V lost 4 bases and J lost 9 bases. Germline values: CDR1 MGHRA, CDR2 YSYEKL.

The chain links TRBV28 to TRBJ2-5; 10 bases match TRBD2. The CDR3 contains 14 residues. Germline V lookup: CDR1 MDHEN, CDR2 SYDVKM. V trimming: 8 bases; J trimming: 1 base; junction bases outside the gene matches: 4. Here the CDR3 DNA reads TGTGCCAGCTGGACTAGCGGAGTCCAAGAGACCCAGTACTTC. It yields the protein CASWTSGVQETQYF.

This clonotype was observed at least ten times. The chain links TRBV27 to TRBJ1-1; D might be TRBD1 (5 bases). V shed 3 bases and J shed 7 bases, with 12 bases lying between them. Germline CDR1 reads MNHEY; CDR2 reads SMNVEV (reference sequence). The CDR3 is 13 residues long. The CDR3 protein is CASSFYEGLEAFF. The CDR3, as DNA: TGTGCCAGCAGTTTCTATGAGGGGCTTGAAGCTTTCTTT.

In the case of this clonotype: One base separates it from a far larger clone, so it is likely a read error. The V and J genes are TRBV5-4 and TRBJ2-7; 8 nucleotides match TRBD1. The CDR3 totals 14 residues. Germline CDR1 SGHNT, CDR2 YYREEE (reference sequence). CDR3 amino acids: CASSLGTGYYVQYF. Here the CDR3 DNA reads TGCGCCAGCAGCTTGGGGACAGGTTACTACGTGCAGTACTTC.

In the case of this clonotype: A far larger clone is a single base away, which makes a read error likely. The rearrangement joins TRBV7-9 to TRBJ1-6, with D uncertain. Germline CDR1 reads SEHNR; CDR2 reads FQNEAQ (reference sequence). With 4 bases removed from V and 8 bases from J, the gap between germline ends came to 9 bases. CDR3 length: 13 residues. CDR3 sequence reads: CASSSIRDSPLHF. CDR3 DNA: TGTGCCAGCAGCTCAATACGGGATTCACCCCTCCACTTT.

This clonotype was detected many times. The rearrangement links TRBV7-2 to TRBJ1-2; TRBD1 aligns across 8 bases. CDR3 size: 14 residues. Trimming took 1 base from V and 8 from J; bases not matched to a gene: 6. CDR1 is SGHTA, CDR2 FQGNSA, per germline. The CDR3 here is CASSLERQGRGYTF. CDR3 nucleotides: TGTGCCAGCAGCTTAGAACGACAGGGGAGGGGCTACACCTTC.

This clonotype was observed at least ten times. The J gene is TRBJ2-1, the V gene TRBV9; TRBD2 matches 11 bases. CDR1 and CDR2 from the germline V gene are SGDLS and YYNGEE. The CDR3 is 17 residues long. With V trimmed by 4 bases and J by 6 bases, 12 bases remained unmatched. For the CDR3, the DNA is TGTGCCAGCAGCCCAATAGCGGGAGGGCCTATAGCCAATGAGCAGTTCTTC. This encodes CASSPIAGGPIANEQFF.

CDR3 coding DNA: TGTGCCAGCAGTGCCGGGACAGGGCTGCAGCCCCAGCATTTT. It translates to CASSAGTGLQPQHF. The genes are TRBV28 and TRBJ1-5, with TRBD1 matching 9 bases. The CDR3 is 14 amino acids. Losses at the gene ends were 5 bases for V and 7 bases for J; bases not matched to a gene: 6. CDR1 MDHEN and CDR2 SYDVKM come from the germline V gene.

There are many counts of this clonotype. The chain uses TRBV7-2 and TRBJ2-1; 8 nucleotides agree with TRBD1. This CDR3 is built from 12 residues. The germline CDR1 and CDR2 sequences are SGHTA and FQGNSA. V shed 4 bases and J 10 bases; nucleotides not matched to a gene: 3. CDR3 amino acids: CASSSRDREQFF. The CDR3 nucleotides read TGTGCCAGCAGCTCCCGGGACAGGGAGCAGTTCTTC.

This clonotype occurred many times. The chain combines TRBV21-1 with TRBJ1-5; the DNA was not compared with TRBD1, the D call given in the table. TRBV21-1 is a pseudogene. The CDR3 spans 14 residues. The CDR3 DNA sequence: TGTGCCAGCACCCCAGACAGGGGGAATCAGCCCCAGCATTTT. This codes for CASTPDRGNQPQHF.

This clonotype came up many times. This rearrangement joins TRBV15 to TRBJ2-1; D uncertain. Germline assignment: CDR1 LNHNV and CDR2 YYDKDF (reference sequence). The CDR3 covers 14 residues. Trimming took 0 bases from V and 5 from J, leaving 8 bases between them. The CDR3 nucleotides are TGTGCCACCAGCAGAGATGTAGTTAACAATGAGCAGTTCTTC. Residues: CATSRDVVNNEQFF.

CDR3 region: CSMEPSSTDTQYF. In DNA, the CDR3 is TGCAGCATGGAACCCTCTAGCACAGATACGCAGTATTTT. The chain couples TRBV29-1 to TRBJ2-3; D call uncertain. Germline CDR1 SQVTM, CDR2 ANQGSEA. The ends were cut back, 8 bases at V and 0 bases at J, with 12 bases in the middle. CDR3 size: 13 residues.

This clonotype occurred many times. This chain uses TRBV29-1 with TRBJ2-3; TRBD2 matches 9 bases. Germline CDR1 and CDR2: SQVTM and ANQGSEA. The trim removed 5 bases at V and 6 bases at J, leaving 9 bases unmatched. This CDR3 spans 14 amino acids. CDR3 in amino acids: CSVLASGTRDTQYF. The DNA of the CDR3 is TGCAGCGTTTTGGCTAGCGGGACCCGGGATACGCAGTATTTT.

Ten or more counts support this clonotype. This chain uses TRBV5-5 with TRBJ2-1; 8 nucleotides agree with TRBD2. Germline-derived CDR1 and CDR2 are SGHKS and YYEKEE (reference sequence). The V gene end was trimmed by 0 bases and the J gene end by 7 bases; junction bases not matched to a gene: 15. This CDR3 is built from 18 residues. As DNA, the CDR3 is TGTGCCAGCAGCTTGGTTTCGGGGACTAGTTTGGCCGGAAATGAGCAGTTCTTC. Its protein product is CASSLVSGTSLAGNEQFF.